This entry lists 19 T cell receptor beta chains sequenced from one sample in a study of blood T cell dynamics during melanoma immunotherapy. The time point is: pre-treatment baseline. Sequencing used immunoSEQ multiplex PCR; TCRdb keeps in-frame clones, though not all of them. The sample shows around 14,000 clones, about 84% of them seen only once. This specimen was blood, taken from a patient treated with checkpoint blockade. These TCRs come from a human donor with melanoma.

V and J are TRBV6-4 and TRBJ2-5; the D gene could be TRBD1 or TRBD2 (5 bases each). V dropped 2 bases and J dropped 7 bases, with 5 bases sitting between them. This CDR3 region has 11 residues. Looked up from germline, CDR1 is MRHNA and CDR2 is SNTAGT. The CDR3 reads CASSDGGTQYF. DNA for the CDR3: TGTGCCAGCAGTGACGGGGGGACCCAGTACTTC.

The chain couples TRBV4-1 to TRBJ2-7; 8 bases fit TRBD1. V was clipped by 4 bases and J by 5 bases; unmatched bases: 4. The CDR3 sequence is 13 residues long. Germline assignment: CDR1 MGHRA and CDR2 YSYEKL. CDR3 amino acids: CASSRRGQDEQYF. The CDR3 region has the DNA TGCGCCAGCAGCCGCAGGGGGCAGGACGAGCAGTACTTC.

This chain connects TRBV19 to TRBJ2-7, with D possibly being TRBD2 (6 bases). V was cut by 1 base and J by 5 bases, with 9 bases left in between. The CDR3 totals 13 residues. The germline V gene encodes CDR1 LNHDA and CDR2 SQIVND (reference sequence). The CDR3 DNA reads TGTGCCAGTAGTATAGGACTAGTCGACGAGCAGTACTTC. It encodes CASSIGLVDEQYF.

The J gene is TRBJ2-6, the V gene TRBV14, with a weak D call TRBD1 (6 bases). The V end was cut by 1 base, the J end by 0 bases, with 16 bases between. CDR1 is SGHDN, CDR2 FVKESK, per germline. This CDR3 spans 19 amino acids. CDR3 sequence: CASSQGPRQDFSGANVLTF. As DNA, the CDR3 is TGTGCCAGCAGCCAAGGGCCGCGACAGGATTTCTCTGGGGCCAACGTCCTGACTTTC.

V and J are TRBV7-2 and TRBJ2-5; the match to TRBD1 covers 7 bases. The assigned J gene may be wrong: the sequence end matches TRBJ2-7 better. This CDR3 spans 17 amino acids. Germline-derived CDR1 and CDR2 are SGHTA and FQGNSA. The CDR3 DNA reads TGTGCCAGCAGCTTAGCAGGGGGCCGAGGCTTCCTCTACGAGCAGTACTTC. Its protein product is CASSLAGGRGFLYEQYF.

The J gene is TRBJ2-5, the V gene TRBV2; D gene uncertain. Trimming shortened V by 8 bases and J by 5 bases, and 18 bases separated the two germline ends. Germline lookup yields CDR1 SNHLY and CDR2 FYNNEI. This CDR3 region has 14 residues. The DNA for the CDR3 is TGTGCCAGCTTCCCTCGCCAGCTTTACGAGACCCAGTACTTC. Amino acid sequence: CASFPRQLYETQYF.

This clone was detected a few times. V gene TRBV2 combines with J gene TRBJ1-2; D is unresolved. CDR1 is SNHLY and CDR2 is FYNNEI in the germline V gene. Trimming left V 8 bases short and J 6 bases short, with 16 bases between. The CDR3 contains 13 residues. DNA of the CDR3: TGTGCCAGCGATGAGGGCCCCATGGATGGCTACACCTTC. Encoded protein: CASDEGPMDGYTF.

The genes are TRBV7-7 and TRBJ2-1, with D possibly matching TRBD2 (5 bases). Trimming cost V 4 bases and J 6 bases, with 13 bases left between them. The CDR3 consists of 14 residues. CDR1 and CDR2 from the germline V gene are SSHAT and FNYEAQ (reference sequence). CDR3 sequence: CASSSHLGSNEQFF. CDR3 nucleotide sequence: TGTGCCAGCAGCTCCCACCTAGGGAGCAATGAGCAGTTCTTC.

V gene TRBV9 combines with J gene TRBJ1-4, with D perhaps matching TRBD1 (5 bases). The CDR3 loop spans 15 amino acids. CDR1 is SGDLS, CDR2 YYNGEE, per germline. V lost 1 base and J lost 8, with 15 bases in between. CDR3 nucleotides: TGTGCCAGCAGCGTAATGGGGGGTTCATACGAAAAACTGTTTTTT. Protein product: CASSVMGGSYEKLFF.

The chain is built from TRBV14 and TRBJ2-7; perhaps TRBD1 as D (6 bases). Germline values: CDR1 SGHDN, CDR2 FVKESK. Trimming removed 2 bases at V and 0 bases at J, with 14 bases between. The CDR3 contains 16 residues. CDR3 amino acids: CASSQLGHLSSYEQYF. The DNA for the CDR3 is TGTGCCAGCAGCCAACTGGGACATCTGAGCTCCTACGAGCAGTACTTC.

The rearrangement links TRBV19 to TRBJ2-7; D is ambiguous. Looked up from germline, CDR1 is LNHDA and CDR2 is SQIVND (reference sequence). The CDR3 has 13 residues. The germline V and J ends were trimmed by 3 bases and 2 bases, with 8 bases remaining between them. The CDR3 is CASSIGPTYEQYF. The CDR3 nucleotides are TGTGCCAGTAGTATCGGACCGACCTACGAGCAGTACTTC.

The genes are TRBV13 and TRBJ2-3, with TRBD1 matching 7 bases. V lost 4 bases to trimming and J lost 0 bases; unmatched junction nucleotides: 7. The CDR3 has 16 residues. The V gene's germline CDR1 is PRHDT and CDR2 FYEKMQ (reference sequence). DNA for the CDR3: TGTGCCAGCAGCTCGACGACAGGGCCTAGCACAGATACGCAGTATTTT. As protein: CASSSTTGPSTDTQYF.

V usage is TRBV5-6 and J usage is TRBJ1-2, with 8 bases fitting TRBD1. In germline, CDR1 is SGHDT, CDR2 YYEEEE. V gave up 4 bases and J gave up 2 bases; unmatched junction bases: 7. This CDR3 region has 15 residues. This CDR3 is CASSPAGQGNYGYTF. CDR3 nucleotides: TGTGCCAGCAGCCCTGCCGGACAGGGCAACTATGGCTACACCTTC.

The genes are TRBV28 and TRBJ2-1; the match to TRBD1 covers 7 bases. The CDR3 consists of 15 residues. V lost 6 bases to trimming and J lost 4 bases; unmatched junction nucleotides: 9. Per germline, CDR1 MDHEN and CDR2 SYDVKM. The CDR3 coding sequence is TGTGCCAGCAGACCAAGTCAGGGGGTATACAATGAGCAGTTCTTC. Translated, it gives CASRPSQGVYNEQFF.

This chain uses TRBV28 with TRBJ1-4; D gene unclear. From germline, CDR1 is MDHEN and CDR2 SYDVKM. Deletions cut 5 bases from V and 5 bases from J, with 15 bases between. The CDR3 has 15 amino acids. For the CDR3, the DNA is TGTGCCAGCAGTCCACGAAACAACGGGAATGAAAAACTGTTTTTT. Residues: CASSPRNNGNEKLFF.

The chain is built from TRBV11-2 and TRBJ1-3, with TRBD1 identical over 7 bases. CDR1 SGHAT and CDR2 FQNNGV come from the germline V gene. The CDR3 has 18 residues. V lost 4 bases to trimming and J lost 4 bases; unmatched junction nucleotides: 16. The DNA of the CDR3 is TGTGCCAGCAGCTCCCCCCGCCGTACCGGGACAGCCGGAAACACCATATATTTT. It specifies CASSSPRRTGTAGNTIYF.

This clone was counted between two and nine times. This chain joins TRBV2 and TRBJ2-2; TRBD1 matches 8 bases. Looked up from germline, CDR1 is SNHLY and CDR2 is FYNNEI. With V trimmed by 8 bases and J by 6 bases, 5 bases remained unmatched. The CDR3 consists of 13 residues. CDR3 bases: TGTGCCAGCGGCGGACAGGGAGCCGGGGAGCTGTTTTTT. It encodes CASGGQGAGELFF.

This sequence joins TRBV5-1 and TRBJ2-3, with D unclear. The CDR3 runs 14 residues. Trimming took 7 bases from V and 4 from J, leaving 16 bases between them. The germline CDR1 and CDR2 sequences are SGHRS and YFSETQ. CDR3 nucleotides: TGCGCCAGCGCATCCCTCGATGGGGCAGATACGCAGTATTTT. This encodes CASASLDGADTQYF. Full variable domain (missing parts from reference TRBV5-1 and TRBJ2-3): KAGVTQTPRYLIKTRGQQVTLSCSPISGHRSVSWYQQTPGQGLQFLFEYFSETQRNKGNFPGRFSGRQFSNSRSEMNVSTLELGDSALYLCASASLDGADTQYFGPGTRLTVL.

This clone was counted a few times. The V gene is TRBV29-1, the J gene TRBJ2-3, with 9 nucleotides matching TRBD1. The CDR3 is made up of 15 amino acids. Unmatched junction bases numbered 9, after V lost 7 bases and J lost 1 base. Germline V CDR1 and CDR2: SQVTM, ANQGSEA. In nucleotides, the CDR3 is TGCAGCGCAGCGGGACAGGGTGGGGGCACAGATACGCAGTATTTT. This encodes CSAAGQGGGTDTQYF.